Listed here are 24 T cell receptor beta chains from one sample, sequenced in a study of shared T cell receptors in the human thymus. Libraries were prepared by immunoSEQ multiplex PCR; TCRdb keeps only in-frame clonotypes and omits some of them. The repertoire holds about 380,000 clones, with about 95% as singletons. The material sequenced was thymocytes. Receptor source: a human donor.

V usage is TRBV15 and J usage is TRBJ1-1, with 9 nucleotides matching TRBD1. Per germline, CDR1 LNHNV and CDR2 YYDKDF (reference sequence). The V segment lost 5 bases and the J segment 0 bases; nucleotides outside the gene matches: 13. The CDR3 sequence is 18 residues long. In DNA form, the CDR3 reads TGTGCCACCAGCGACCGAACAGGGGGCTCTGAGGTGAACACTGAAGCTTTCTTT. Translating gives CATSDRTGGSEVNTEAFF.

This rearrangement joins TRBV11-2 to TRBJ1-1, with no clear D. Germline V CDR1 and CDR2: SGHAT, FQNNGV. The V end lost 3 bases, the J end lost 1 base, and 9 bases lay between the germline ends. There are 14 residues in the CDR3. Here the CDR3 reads CASSFGNRNTEAFF. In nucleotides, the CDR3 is TGTGCCAGCAGCTTTGGAAACCGGAACACTGAAGCTTTCTTT.

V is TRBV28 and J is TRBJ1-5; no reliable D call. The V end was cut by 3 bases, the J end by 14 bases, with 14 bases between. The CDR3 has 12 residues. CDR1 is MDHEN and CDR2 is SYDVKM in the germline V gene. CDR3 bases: TGTGCCAGCAGTTTGGTAGGCCTCCAGAAGCATTTT. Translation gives CASSLVGLQKHF. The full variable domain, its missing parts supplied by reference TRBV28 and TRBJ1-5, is DVKVTQSSRYLVKRTGEKVFLECVQDMDHENMFWYRQDPGLGLRLIYFSYDVKMKEKGDIPEGYSVSREKKERFSLILESASTNQTSMYLCASSLVGLQKHFGDGTRLSIL.

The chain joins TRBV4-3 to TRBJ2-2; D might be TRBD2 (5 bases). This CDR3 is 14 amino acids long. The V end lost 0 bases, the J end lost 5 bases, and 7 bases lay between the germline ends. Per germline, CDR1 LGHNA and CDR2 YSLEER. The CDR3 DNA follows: TGCGCCAGCAGCCAAGATCGGGGAACCGGGGAGCTGTTTTTT. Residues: CASSQDRGTGELFF.

The CDR3 spells CASSYGTAIGNTIYF. The CDR3 DNA is TGTGCCAGCAGCTACGGGACGGCTATCGGAAACACCATATATTTT. The chain combines TRBV11-1 with TRBJ1-3; the D gene is possibly TRBD1 (5 bases). V was shortened by 4 bases and J by 4 bases, with 14 bases between the two germline ends. Germline CDR1 reads SGHAT; CDR2 reads FQDESV (reference sequence). The CDR3 is made up of 15 amino acids.

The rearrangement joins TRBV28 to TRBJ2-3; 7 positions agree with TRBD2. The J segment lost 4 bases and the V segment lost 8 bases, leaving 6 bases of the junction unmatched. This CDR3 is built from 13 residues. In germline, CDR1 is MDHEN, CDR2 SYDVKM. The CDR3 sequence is CASLWGGADTQYF. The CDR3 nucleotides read TGTGCCAGCCTTTGGGGGGGAGCAGATACGCAGTATTTT. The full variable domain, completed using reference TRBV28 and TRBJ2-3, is DVKVTQSSRYLVKRTGEKVFLECVQDMDHENMFWYRQDPGLGLRLIYFSYDVKMKEKGDIPEGYSVSREKKERFSLILESASTNQTSMYLCASLWGGADTQYFGPGTRLTVL.

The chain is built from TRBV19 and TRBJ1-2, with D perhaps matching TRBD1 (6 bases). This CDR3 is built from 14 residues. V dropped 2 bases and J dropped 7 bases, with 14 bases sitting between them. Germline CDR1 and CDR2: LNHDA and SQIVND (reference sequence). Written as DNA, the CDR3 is TGTGCCAGTAGTATATCAAACAGGGCTGGTGGCTACACCTTC. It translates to CASSISNRAGGYTF. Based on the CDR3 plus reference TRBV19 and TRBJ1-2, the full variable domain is DGGITQSPKYLFRKEGQNVTLSCEQNLNHDAMYWYRQDPGQGLRLIYYSQIVNDFQKGDIAEGYSVSREKKESFPLTVTSAQKNPTAFYLCASSISNRAGGYTFGSGTRLTVV.

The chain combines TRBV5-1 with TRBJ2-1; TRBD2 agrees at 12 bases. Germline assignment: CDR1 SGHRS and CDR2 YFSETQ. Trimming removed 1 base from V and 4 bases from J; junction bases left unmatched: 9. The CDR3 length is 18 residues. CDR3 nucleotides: TGCGCCAGCAGCTTGAAGAAGAGGACTAGCGGGACTTACAATGAGCAGTTCTTC. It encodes CASSLKKRTSGTYNEQFF.

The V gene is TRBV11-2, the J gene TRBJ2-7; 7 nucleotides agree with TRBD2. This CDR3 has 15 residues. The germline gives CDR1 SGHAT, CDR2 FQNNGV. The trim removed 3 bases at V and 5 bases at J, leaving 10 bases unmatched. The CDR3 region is CASSLRLSGPDEQYF. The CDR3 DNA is TGTGCCAGCAGCTTGCGGCTTAGCGGGCCGGACGAGCAGTACTTC.

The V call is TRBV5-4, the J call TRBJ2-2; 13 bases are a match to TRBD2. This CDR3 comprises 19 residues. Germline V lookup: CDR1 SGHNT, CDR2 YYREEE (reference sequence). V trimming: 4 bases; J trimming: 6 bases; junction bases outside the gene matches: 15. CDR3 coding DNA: TGTGCCAGCAGCCGATTCCTACTAGCGGGAGGGTACCAGCCCGGGGAGCTGTTTTTT. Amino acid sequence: CASSRFLLAGGYQPGELFF.

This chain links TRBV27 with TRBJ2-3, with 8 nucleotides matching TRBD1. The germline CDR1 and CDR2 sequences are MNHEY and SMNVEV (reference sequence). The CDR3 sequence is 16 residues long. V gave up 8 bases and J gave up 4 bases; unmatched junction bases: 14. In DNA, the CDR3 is TGTGCCAGCTCCCCTGAGGACAGGGCTAATTCAGATACGCAGTATTTT. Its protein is CASSPEDRANSDTQYF.

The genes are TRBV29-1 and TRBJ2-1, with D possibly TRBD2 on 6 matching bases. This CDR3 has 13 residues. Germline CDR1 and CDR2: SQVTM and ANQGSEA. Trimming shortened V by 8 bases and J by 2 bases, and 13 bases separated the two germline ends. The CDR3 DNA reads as TGCAGCCATCGGGGGAACCCCTACAATGAGCAGTTCTTC. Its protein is CSHRGNPYNEQFF.

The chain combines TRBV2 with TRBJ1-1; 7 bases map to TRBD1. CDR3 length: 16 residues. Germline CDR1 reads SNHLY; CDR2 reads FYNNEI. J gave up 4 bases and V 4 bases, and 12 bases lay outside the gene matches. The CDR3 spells CASSVEGANNPTEAFF. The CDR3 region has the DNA TGTGCCAGCAGTGTAGAGGGGGCTAATAATCCCACTGAAGCTTTCTTT.

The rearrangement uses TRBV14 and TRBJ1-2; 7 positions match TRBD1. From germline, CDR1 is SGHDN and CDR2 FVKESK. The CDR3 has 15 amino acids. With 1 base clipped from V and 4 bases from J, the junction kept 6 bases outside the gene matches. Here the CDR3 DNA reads TGTGCCAGCAGCCAAGGTGGCAGGGGGGTCTATGGCTACACCTTC. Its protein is CASSQGGRGVYGYTF.

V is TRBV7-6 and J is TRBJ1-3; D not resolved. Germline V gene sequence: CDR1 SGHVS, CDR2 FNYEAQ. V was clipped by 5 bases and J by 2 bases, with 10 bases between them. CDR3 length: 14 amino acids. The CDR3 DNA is TGTGCCAGCAGCACCGAAGTAGCTGGAAACACCATATATTTT. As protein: CASSTEVAGNTIYF.

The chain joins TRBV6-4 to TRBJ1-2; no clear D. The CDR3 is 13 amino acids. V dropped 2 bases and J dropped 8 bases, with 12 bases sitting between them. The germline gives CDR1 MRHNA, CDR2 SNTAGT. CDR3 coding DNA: TGTGCCAGCAGTGACCGCGGGATGTGCGGCTACACCTTC. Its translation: CASSDRGMCGYTF.

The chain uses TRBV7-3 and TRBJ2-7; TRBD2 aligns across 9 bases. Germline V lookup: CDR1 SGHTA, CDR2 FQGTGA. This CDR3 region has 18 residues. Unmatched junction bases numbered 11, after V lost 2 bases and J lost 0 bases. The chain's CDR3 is CASSLYAGGPKSSYEQYF. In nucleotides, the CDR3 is TGTGCCAGCAGCTTATACGCGGGAGGGCCTAAAAGCTCCTACGAGCAGTACTTC.

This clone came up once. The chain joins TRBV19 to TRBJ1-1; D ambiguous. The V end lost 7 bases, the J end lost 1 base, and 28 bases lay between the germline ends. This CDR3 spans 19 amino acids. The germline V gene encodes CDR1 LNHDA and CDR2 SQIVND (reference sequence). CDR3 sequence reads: CASTTYEEAPLSRNTEAFF. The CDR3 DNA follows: TGTGCCAGTACCACTTACGAGGAGGCCCCCTTAAGCCGGAACACTGAAGCTTTCTTT.

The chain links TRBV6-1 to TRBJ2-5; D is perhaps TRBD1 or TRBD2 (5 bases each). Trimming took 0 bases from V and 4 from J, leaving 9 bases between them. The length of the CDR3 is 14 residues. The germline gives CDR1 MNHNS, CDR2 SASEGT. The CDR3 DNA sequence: TGTGCCAGCAGTGAAGCGTTGAGGGGAGAGACCCAGTACTTC. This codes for CASSEALRGETQYF.

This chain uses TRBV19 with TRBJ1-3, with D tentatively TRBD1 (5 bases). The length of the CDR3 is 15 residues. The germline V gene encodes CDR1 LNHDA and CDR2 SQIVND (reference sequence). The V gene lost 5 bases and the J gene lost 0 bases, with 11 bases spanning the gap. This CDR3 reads CASSSTDTSGNTIYF. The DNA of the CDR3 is TGTGCCAGTAGTTCCACGGACACCTCTGGAAACACCATATATTTT.

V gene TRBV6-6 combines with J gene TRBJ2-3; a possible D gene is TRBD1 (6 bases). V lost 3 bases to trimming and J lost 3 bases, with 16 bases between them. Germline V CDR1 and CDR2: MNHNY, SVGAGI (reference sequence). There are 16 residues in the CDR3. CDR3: CASSYRFRGWTDTQYF. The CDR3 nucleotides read TGTGCCAGCAGTTATAGGTTCAGGGGATGGACAGATACGCAGTATTTT.

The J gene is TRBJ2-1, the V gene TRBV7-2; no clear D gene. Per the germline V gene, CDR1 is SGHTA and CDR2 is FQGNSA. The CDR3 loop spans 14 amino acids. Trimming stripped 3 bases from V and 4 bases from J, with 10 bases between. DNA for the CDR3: TGTGCCAGCAGCTTGCGACTTCAATACAATGAGCAGTTCTTC. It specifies CASSLRLQYNEQFF.

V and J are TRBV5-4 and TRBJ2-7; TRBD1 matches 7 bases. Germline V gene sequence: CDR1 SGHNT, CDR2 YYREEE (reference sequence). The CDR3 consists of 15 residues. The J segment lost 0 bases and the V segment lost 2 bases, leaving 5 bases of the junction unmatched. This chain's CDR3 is CASSFGTVPSYEQYF. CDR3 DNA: TGTGCCAGCAGCTTCGGGACAGTCCCCTCCTACGAGCAGTACTTC.

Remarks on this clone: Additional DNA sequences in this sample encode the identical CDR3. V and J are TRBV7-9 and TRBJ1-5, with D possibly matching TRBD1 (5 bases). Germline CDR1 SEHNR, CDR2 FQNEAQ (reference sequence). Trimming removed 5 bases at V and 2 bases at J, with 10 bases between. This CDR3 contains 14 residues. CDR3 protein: CASSPGGGNQPQHF. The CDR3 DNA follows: TGTGCCAGCAGCCCCGGGGGGGGCAATCAGCCCCAGCATTTT.